The 6 T cell receptor beta chains below were found in one sample sequenced in a study of early T cells in non-severe SARS-CoV-2 infection. TCRdb fed the 5' RACE reads into MiXCR, producing one record per CDR3 protein. Here the sample spans about 71,000 distinct CDR3 sequences, roughly 12% being singletons. This specimen was whole blood, taken at baseline. These receptors all stem from an adult who was a healthcare worker with PCR-confirmed SARS-CoV-2 infection or an uninfected control (not recorded which).

A few counts support this clonotype. The chain employs TRBV28 and TRBJ1-5; possibly TRBD1 for D (6 bases). From germline, CDR1 is MDHEN and CDR2 SYDVKM. Between the trimmed V and J ends, which lost 3 bases and 6 bases, there was a span of 12 bases. The CDR3 runs to 14 residues. CDR3 bases: TGTGCCAGCAGTTTTAGGGCAGGGGTTCAGCCCCAGCATTTT. Its protein is CASSFRAGVQPQHF.

This clonotype was found a few times. This chain joins TRBV11-2 and TRBJ2-1; D is uncertain. The germline V gene has CDR1 SGHAT and CDR2 FQNNGV. CDR3 size: 12 residues. The germline V and J ends were trimmed by 5 bases and 7 bases, with 9 bases remaining between them. CDR3 DNA: TGTGCCAGCAGCCCCCGCCCAAATGAGCAGTTCTTC. Translating gives CASSPRPNEQFF.

The table lists this clonotype with a few counts. The rearrangement links TRBV5-1 to TRBJ2-5; D ambiguous. The germline gives CDR1 SGHRS, CDR2 YFSETQ. V was pared by 2 bases and J by 0 bases, with 8 bases between. The CDR3 runs 14 residues. The CDR3 coding sequence is TGCGCCAGCAGCTTCAATTTATACCAAGAGACCCAGTACTTC. It yields the protein CASSFNLYQETQYF.

This clonotype was found a few times. The V call is TRBV4-3, the J call TRBJ2-2, with D tentatively TRBD2 (6 bases). The CDR3 consists of 14 residues. Germline-derived CDR1 and CDR2 are LGHNA and YSLEER. V lost 4 bases and J 4 bases, leaving 10 bases between the germline ends. The CDR3 region is CASSPAGSTGELFF. Written as DNA, the CDR3 is TGCGCCAGCAGCCCGGCGGGGAGCACCGGGGAGCTGTTTTTT.

This clonotype occurred many times. The chain is built from TRBV14 and TRBJ2-3; tentatively, D is TRBD1 (5 bases). Germline V gene lookup returns CDR1 SGHDN and CDR2 FVKESK. V lost 2 bases and J 4 bases, leaving 10 bases between the germline ends. The CDR3 extends over 14 amino acids. CDR3 sequence: CASSQHQGSDTQYF. CDR3 sequence (DNA): TGTGCCAGCAGCCAACACCAGGGATCAGATACGCAGTATTTT.

The chain uses TRBV7-3 and TRBJ2-7; 11 positions agree with TRBD2. The length of the CDR3 is 15 residues. The J segment lost 5 bases and the V segment lost 4 bases, leaving 7 bases of the junction unmatched. Germline CDR1 is SGHTA and CDR2 is FQGTGA. The CDR3 coding sequence is TGTGCCAGCAGCTCGCAACTAGCGGGGGCCAACGAGCAGTACTTC. Residues: CASSSQLAGANEQYF.